This T cell receptor (beta chain) was recovered during a study of cytomegalovirus exposure and HLA in healthy donors. Regarding the study as a whole: A later examination showed that TCR association rates differed by HLA locus, with DRB1 most and HLA-C fewest. Previous analysis showed most TCR beta V segments were productive about 87% or about 30% of the time.

A note on this clone: Antigen: not known.

V gave up 1 base and J gave up 5 bases, with 15 bases separating them. There are 16 residues in the CDR3. Germline V CDR1 and CDR2: GTSNPN, SVGIG (reference sequence). Both 60 Vbeta primers and 13 Jbeta primers went into the PCR. Sequenced by immunoSEQ multiplex PCR; TCRdb stores in-frame clones only, minus some. The sample shows approximately 160,000 clones, 60% to 85% of them seen only once. V and J are TRBV30 and TRBJ1-6, with D unclear. Sequencing was performed on PBMCs. The clonotype comes from a male donor in good health and CMV-seropositive. CDR3 coding DNA: TGTGCCTGGAGTGGGTCGTTGGGAGGGCATAATTCACCCCTCCACTTT. Translated, it gives CAWSGSLGGHNSPLHF.